A selection of T cell receptor beta chains follows, all from one sample in a study of cytomegalovirus exposure and HLA in healthy donors. Profiling relied on immunoSEQ multiplex PCR, and the TCRdb table lists in-frame clones only, not all of them. The sample lists approximately 100,000 clones, more than 75% occurring once. Sequenced sample: PBMCs. The receptors come from a woman in her 50s in good health and CMV-seropositive. Both conserved end residues are part of each CDR3. The order of the fields is J gene, V gene, D gene, CDR3 protein, CDR3 DNA. D genes are given only for firm matches.

>TRBJ1-2|TRBV30|-
CAWSLAGHYGYTF
TGTGCCTGGTCCCTGGCAGGGCACTATGGCTACACCTTC
>TRBJ1-6|TRBV2|TRBD1
CASRGGALVMSPLHF
TGTGCCAGCCGAGGGGGCGCGCTCGTAATGTCACCCCTCCACTTT
>TRBJ2-1|TRBV30|TRBD2
CAWSWVKTSGVAEQFF
TGTGCCTGGAGTTGGGTCAAGACTAGCGGGGTGGCTGAGCAGTTCTTC
>TRBJ2-2|TRBV30|TRBD1
CAWTSGTGSGELFF
TGTGCCTGGACCTCCGGGACAGGGTCCGGGGAGCTGTTTTTT
>TRBJ2-2|TRBV19|TRBD2
CASRHGTSGTTGELFF
TGTGCCAGTAGGCATGGTACTAGCGGAACAACCGGGGAGCTGTTTTTT
>TRBJ2-7|TRBV29-1|-
CSVGYPGTYEQYF
TGCAGCGTTGGTTACCCGGGGACCTACGAGCAGTACTTC
>TRBJ1-1|TRBV6-5|-
CASAGNTEAFF
TGTGCCAGCGCGGGGAACACTGAAGCTTTCTTT
>TRBJ1-1|TRBV29-1|TRBD1
CSVGPGQGTEAFF
TGCAGCGTTGGTCCGGGACAGGGCACTGAAGCTTTCTTT
>TRBJ1-1|TRBV27|-
CASSWGRNTEAFF
TGTGCCAGCAGTTGGGGCAGGAACACTGAAGCTTTCTTT
>TRBJ2-5|TRBV5-4|-
CASSLATSRQETQYF
TGTGCCAGCAGCTTGGCCACTAGCAGACAAGAGACCCAGTACTTC
>TRBJ2-4|TRBV23-1|-
CASSQLWGGKNIQYF
TGCGCCAGCAGTCAATTGTGGGGAGGCAAAAACATTCAGTACTTC
>TRBJ1-4|TRBV27|-
CASSLYRAANEKLFF
TGTGCCAGCAGTCTATACAGGGCCGCTAATGAAAAACTGTTTTTT
>TRBJ1-2|TRBV5-1|TRBD1
CASSLPLTGNYGYTF
TGCGCCAGCAGCTTGCCGTTGACAGGGAACTATGGCTACACCTTC
>TRBJ1-2|TRBV5-1|-
CASSLGARYGYTF
TGCGCCAGCAGCTTGGGAGCACGCTATGGCTACACCTTC
>TRBJ1-1|TRBV6-1|-
CASSERGGITEAFF
TGTGCCAGCAGTGAACGCGGGGGGATCACTGAAGCTTTCTTT
>TRBJ2-7|TRBV20-1|TRBD1
CSAKTGNEQYF
TGCAGTGCCAAGACAGGGAACGAGCAGTACTTC
>TRBJ2-5|TRBV6-6|TRBD1
CASSYSRGPLEETQYF
TGTGCCAGCAGTTACTCGAGGGGGCCGCTCGAAGAGACCCAGTACTTC
>TRBJ2-1|TRBV19|TRBD2
CASKGVAGVGNEQFF
TGTGCCAGTAAGGGAGTAGCGGGAGTTGGCAATGAGCAGTTCTTC
>TRBJ1-5|TRBV29-1|-
CSVPGPKGAQHF
TGCAGCGTCCCCGGGCCCAAAGGGGCCCAGCATTTT
>TRBJ1-5|TRBV27|-
CASSLDRTALNQPQHF
TGTGCCAGCAGCCTAGACCGGACAGCTCTCAATCAGCCCCAGCATTTT
>TRBJ2-1|TRBV6-5|-
CASSYGGYSSYNEQFF
TGTGCCAGCAGTTACGGGGGGTATAGCTCCTACAATGAGCAGTTCTTC
>TRBJ2-4|TRBV19|TRBD2
CASSKLAAIAKNIQYF
TGTGCCAGTAGTAAACTAGCGGCGATAGCCAAAAACATTCAGTACTTC